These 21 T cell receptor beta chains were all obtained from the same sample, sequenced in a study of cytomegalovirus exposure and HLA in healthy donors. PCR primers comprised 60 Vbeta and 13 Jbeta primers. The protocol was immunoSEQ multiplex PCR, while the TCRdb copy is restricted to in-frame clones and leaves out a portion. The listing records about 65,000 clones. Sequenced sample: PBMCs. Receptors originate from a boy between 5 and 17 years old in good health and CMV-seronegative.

For the CDR3, the DNA is TGCAGCGTTGACCGCCAGGGGGATTCCTCTGGGGCCAACGTCCTGACTTTC. Translated: CSVDRQGDSSGANVLTF. The genes are TRBV29-1 and TRBJ2-6, with TRBD1 identical over 7 bases. The germline V gene encodes CDR1 SQVTM and CDR2 ANQGSEA. CDR3 size: 17 residues. Unmatched junction bases numbered 8, after V lost 3 bases and J lost 0 bases.

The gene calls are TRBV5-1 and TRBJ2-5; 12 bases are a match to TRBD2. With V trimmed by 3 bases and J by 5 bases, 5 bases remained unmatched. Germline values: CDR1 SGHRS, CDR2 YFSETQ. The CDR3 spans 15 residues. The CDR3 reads CASSSQLAGGETQYF. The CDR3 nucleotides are TGCGCCAGCAGCTCCCAGCTAGCGGGAGGGGAGACCCAGTACTTC.

For the CDR3, the DNA is TGTGCCAGCAGCGCCCTGACTAGCGGGGGCACAGATACGCAGTATTTT. It is translated as CASSALTSGGTDTQYF. The chain links TRBV13 to TRBJ2-3, with 11 bases that match TRBD2. Germline CDR1 and CDR2: PRHDT and FYEKMQ (reference sequence). This CDR3 has 16 residues. J was trimmed by 1 base and V by 5 bases; bases with no gene match: 5.

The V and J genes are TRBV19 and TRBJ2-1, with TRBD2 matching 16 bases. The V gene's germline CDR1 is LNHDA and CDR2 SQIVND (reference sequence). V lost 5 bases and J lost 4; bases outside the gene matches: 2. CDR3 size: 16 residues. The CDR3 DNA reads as TGTGCCAGTAGTGGGGGACTAGCGGGAGGGTACAATGAGCAGTTCTTC. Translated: CASSGGLAGGYNEQFF.

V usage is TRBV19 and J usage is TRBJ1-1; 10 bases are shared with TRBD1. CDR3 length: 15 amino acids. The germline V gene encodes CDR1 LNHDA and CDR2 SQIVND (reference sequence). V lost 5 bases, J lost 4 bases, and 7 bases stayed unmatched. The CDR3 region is CASSDPGQGITEAFF. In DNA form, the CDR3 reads TGTGCCAGTAGTGACCCGGGACAGGGGATCACTGAAGCTTTCTTT.

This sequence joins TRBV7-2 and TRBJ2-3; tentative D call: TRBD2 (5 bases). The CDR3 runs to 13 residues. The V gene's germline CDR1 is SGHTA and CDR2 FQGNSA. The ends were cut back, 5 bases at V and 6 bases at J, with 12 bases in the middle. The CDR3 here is CASSTNGIDTQYF. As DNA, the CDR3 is TGTGCCAGCAGCACAAACGGGATCGATACGCAGTATTTT.

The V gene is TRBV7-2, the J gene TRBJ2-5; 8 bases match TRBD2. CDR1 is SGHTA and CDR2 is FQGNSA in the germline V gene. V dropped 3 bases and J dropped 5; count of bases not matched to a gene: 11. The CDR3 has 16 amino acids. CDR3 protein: CASSFGRLAKAETQYF. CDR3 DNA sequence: TGTGCCAGCAGCTTTGGTCGACTAGCGAAGGCGGAGACCCAGTACTTC.

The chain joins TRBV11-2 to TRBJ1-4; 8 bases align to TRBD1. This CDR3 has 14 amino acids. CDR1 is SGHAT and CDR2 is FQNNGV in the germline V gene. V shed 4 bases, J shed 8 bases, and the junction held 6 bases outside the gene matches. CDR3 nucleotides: TGTGCCAGCAGCTCGGGACAGGAGGTCGAAAAACTGTTTTTT. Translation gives CASSSGQEVEKLFF. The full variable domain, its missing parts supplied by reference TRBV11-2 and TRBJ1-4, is EAGVAQSPRYKIIEKRQSVAFWCNPISGHATLYWYQQILGQGPKLLIQFQNNGVVDDSQLPKDRFSAERLKGVDSTLKIQPAKLEDSAVYLCASSSGQEVEKLFFGSGTQLSVL.

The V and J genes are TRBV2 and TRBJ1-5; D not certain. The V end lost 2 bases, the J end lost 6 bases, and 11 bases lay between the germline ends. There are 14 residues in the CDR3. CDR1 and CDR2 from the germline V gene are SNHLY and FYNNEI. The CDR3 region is CASSESGPLQPQHF. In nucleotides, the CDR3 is TGTGCCAGCAGTGAATCAGGCCCTCTTCAGCCCCAGCATTTT.

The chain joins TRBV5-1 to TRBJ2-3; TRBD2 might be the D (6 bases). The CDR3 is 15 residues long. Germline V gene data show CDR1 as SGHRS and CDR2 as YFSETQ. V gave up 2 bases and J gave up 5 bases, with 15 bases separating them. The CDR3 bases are TGCGCCAGCAGCTTATCGGGACTCGGGGTAGATACGCAGTATTTT. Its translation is CASSLSGLGVDTQYF.

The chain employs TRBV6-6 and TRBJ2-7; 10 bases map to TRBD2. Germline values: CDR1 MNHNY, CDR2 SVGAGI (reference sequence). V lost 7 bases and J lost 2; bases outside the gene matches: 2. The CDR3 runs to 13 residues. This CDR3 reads CASMSGGAYEQYF. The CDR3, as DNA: TGTGCCAGCATGAGCGGGGGGGCCTACGAGCAGTACTTC.

In nucleotides, the CDR3 is TGTGCCAGCCCCTCCGCCGGAGTTAACAATGAGCAGTTCTTC. As protein: CASPSAGVNNEQFF. The V gene is TRBV2, the J gene TRBJ2-1; D not resolved. Between the trimmed V and J ends, which lost 8 bases and 5 bases, there was a span of 16 bases. Germline-derived CDR1 and CDR2 are SNHLY and FYNNEI. The length of the CDR3 is 14 residues.

The CDR3 DNA sequence: TGCGCCAGCAGCCAAGGCGGGGGGCTCAACACTGAAGCTTTCTTT. This gives the protein CASSQGGGLNTEAFF. V usage is TRBV4-3 and J usage is TRBJ1-1; perhaps TRBD1 as D (6 bases). CDR3 length: 15 amino acids. CDR1 and CDR2 (germline): LGHNA, YSLEER. Trimming took off 1 base at V and 2 bases at J, with 11 bases between the two ends.

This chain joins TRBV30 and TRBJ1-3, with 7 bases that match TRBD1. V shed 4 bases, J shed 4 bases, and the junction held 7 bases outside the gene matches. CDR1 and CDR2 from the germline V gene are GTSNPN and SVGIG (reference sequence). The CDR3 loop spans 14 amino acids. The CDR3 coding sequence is TGTGCCTGGAAAGACAGGGTCGAAGGAAACACCATATATTTT. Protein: CAWKDRVEGNTIYF.

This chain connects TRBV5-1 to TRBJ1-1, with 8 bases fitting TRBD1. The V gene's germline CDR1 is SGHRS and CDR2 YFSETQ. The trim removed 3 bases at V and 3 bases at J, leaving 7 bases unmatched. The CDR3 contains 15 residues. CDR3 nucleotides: TGCGCCAGCAGCTCACAGGGGGGAGAAGACACTGAAGCTTTCTTT. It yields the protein CASSSQGGEDTEAFF.

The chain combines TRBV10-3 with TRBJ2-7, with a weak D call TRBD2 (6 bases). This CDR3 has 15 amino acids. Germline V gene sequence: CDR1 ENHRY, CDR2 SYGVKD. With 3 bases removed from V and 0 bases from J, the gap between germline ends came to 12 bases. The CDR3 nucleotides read TGTGCCATCAGTGACACCGGGAGCTCCTCCTACGAGCAGTACTTC. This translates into CAISDTGSSSYEQYF.

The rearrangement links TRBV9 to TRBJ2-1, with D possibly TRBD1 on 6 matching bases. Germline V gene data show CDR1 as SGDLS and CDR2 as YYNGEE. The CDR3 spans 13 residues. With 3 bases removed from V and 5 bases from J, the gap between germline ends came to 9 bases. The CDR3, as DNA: TGTGCCAGCAGCGCGAACAGGGACAATGAGCAGTTCTTC. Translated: CASSANRDNEQFF. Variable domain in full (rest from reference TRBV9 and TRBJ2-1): DSGVTQTPKHLITATGQRVTLRCSPRSGDLSVYWYQQSLDQGLQFLIQYYNGEERAKGNILERFSAQQFPDLHSELNLSSLELGDSALYFCASSANRDNEQFFGPGTRLTVL.

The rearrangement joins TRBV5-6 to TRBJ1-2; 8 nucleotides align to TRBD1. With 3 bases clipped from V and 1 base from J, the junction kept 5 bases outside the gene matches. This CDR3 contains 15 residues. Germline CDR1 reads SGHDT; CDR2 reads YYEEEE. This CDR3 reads CASSSTGAGNYGYTF. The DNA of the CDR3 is TGTGCCAGCAGCTCGACAGGGGCCGGTAACTATGGCTACACCTTC.

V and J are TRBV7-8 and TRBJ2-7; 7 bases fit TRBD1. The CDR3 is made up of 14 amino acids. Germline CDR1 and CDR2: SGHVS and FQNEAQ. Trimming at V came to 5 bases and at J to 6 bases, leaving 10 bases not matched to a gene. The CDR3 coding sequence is TGTGCCAGCAGCCTCGGGACAGTCGAGGGCGAGCAGTACTTC. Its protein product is CASSLGTVEGEQYF.

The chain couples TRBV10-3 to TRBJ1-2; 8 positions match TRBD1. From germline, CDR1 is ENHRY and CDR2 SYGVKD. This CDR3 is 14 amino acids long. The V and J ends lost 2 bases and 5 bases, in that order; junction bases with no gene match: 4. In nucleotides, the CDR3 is TGTGCCATCAGTGAGGCAGGGGGCGCTTATGGCTACACCTTC. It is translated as CAISEAGGAYGYTF.

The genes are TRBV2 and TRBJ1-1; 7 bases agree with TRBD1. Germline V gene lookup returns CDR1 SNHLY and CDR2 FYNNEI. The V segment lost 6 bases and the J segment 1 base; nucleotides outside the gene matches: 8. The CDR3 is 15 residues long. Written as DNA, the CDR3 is TGTGCCAGCAGGAAGACAGGGTCGGGGAACACTGAAGCTTTCTTT. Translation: CASRKTGSGNTEAFF.